This TCR beta chain came from a study of blood T cell repertoires in COVID-19. Study-level information: Acute-phase and convalescent COVID-19 samples originated in the United States, Italy and Spain.

Trimming shortened V by 4 bases and J by 2 bases, and 16 bases separated the two germline ends. The CDR3 loop spans 15 amino acids. Germline loops: CDR1 SGHDT, CDR2 YYEEEE. Sequencing was performed with immunoSEQ multiplex PCR; in TCRdb, only in-frame clones are kept and a portion is missing. The profile shows roughly 260,000 clones, about 91% of them singletons. Patients in Seattle were enrolled during active infection, then followed longitudinally. This clone was found once. This chain links TRBV5-6 with TRBJ2-7; possible D gene TRBD2, 6 bases. Sequenced input: peripheral blood. This receptor was taken from a person aged 18 to 35 with COVID-19, enrolled during active disease. The CDR3 DNA sequence: TGTGCCAGCAGCGACCCCCGGGACTTCGCCTACGAGCAGTACTTC. Residues: CASSDPRDFAYEQYF. The complete variable domain, with remaining parts taken from reference TRBV5-6 and TRBJ2-7, reads DAGVTQSPTHLIKTRGQQVTLRCSPKSGHDTVSWYQQALGQGPQFIFQYYEEEERQRGNFPDRFSGHQFPNYSSELNVNALLLGDSALYLCASSDPRDFAYEQYFGPGTRLTVT.